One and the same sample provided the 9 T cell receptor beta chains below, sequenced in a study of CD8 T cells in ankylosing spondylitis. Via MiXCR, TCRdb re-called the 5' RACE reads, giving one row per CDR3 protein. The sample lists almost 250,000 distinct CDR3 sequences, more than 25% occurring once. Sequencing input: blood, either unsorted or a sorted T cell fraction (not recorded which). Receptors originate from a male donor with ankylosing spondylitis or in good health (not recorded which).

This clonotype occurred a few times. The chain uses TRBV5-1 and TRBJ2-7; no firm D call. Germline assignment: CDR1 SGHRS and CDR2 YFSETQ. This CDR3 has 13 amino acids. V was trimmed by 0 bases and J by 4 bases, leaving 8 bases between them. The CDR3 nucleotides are TGCGCCAGCAGCTTGGCCGGGTTTTACGAGCAGTACTTC. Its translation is CASSLAGFYEQYF.

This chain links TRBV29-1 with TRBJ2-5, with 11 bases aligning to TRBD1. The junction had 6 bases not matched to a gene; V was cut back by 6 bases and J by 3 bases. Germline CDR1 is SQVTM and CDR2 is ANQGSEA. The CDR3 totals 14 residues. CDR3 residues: CSVDPGQGEETQYF. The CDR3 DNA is TGCAGCGTGGACCCGGGACAGGGGGAAGAGACCCAGTACTTC.

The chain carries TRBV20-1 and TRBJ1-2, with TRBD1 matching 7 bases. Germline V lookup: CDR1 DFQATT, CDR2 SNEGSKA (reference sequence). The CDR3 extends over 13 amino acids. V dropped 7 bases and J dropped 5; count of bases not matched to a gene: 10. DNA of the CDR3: TGCAGTGTGTCAGGGGGTTCCCGGTATGGCTACACCTTC. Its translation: CSVSGGSRYGYTF.

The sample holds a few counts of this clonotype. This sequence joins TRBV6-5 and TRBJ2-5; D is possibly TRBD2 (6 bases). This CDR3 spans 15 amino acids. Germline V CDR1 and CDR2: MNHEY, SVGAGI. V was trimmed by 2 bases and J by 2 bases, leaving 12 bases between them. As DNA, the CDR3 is TGTGCCAGCAGTTACGGGGCGGGGAGACAAGAGACCCAGTACTTC. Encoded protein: CASSYGAGRQETQYF.

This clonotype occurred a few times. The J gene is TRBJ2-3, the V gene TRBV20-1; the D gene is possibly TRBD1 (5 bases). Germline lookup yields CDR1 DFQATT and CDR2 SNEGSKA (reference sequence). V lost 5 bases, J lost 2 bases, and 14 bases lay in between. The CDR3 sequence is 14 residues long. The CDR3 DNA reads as TGCAGTGCTCCCCCGGCCGGACACACAGATACGCAGTATTTT. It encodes CSAPPAGHTDTQYF.

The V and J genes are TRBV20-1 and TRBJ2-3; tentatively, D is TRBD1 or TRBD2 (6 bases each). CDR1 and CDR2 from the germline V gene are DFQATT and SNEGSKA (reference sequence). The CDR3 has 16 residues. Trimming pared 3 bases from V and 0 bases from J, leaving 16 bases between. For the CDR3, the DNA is TGCAGTGCTAGCCCAGGGGTGAGCGGGAGCACAGATACGCAGTATTTT. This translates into CSASPGVSGSTDTQYF.

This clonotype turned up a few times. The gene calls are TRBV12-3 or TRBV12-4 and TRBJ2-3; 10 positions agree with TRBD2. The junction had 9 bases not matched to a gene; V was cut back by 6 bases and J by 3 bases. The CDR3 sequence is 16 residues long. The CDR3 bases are TGTGCCAGCAGAGTAGAGCGGGGGGGCCGTACAGATACGCAGTATTTT. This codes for CASRVERGGRTDTQYF.

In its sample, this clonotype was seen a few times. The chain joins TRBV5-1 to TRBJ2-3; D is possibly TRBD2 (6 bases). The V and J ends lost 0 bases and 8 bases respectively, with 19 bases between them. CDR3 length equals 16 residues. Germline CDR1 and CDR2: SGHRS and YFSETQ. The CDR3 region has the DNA TGCGCCAGCAGCTTGGAGGGACTCCCTCTCCCGGTTACGCAGTATTTT. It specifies CASSLEGLPLPVTQYF.

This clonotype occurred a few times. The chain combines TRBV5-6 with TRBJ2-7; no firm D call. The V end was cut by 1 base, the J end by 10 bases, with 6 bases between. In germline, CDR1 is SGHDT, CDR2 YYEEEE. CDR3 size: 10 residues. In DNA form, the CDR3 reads TGTGCCAGCAGCTTGCCACGACAGTACTTC. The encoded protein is CASSLPRQYF.